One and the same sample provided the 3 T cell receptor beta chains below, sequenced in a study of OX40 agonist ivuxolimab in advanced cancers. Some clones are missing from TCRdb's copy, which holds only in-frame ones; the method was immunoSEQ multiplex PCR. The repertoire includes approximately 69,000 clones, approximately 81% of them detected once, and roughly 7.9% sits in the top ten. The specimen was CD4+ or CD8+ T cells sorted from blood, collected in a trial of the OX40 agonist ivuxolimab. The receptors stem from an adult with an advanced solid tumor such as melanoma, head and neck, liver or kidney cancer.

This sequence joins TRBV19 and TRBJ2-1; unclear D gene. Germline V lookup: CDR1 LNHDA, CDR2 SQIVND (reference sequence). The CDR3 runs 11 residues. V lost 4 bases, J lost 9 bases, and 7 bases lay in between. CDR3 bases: TGTGCCAGTAGTACCGGGCCTGAGCAGTTCTTC. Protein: CASSTGPEQFF.

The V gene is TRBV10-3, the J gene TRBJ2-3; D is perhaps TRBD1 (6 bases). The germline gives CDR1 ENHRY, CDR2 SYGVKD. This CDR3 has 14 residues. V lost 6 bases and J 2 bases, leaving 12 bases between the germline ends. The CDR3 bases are TGTGCCATCAGGTTGACAGGCACCACAGATACGCAGTATTTT. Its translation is CAIRLTGTTDTQYF.

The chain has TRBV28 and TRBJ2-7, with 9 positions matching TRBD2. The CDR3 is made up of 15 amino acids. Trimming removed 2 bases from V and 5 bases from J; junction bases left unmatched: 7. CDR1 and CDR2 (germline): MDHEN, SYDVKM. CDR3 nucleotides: TGTGCCAGCAGTTTAGAGTCTAGCGGGGTTCACGAGCAGTACTTC. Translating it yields CASSLESSGVHEQYF. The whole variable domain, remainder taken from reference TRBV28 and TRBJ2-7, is DVKVTQSSRYLVKRTGEKVFLECVQDMDHENMFWYRQDPGLGLRLIYFSYDVKMKEKGDIPEGYSVSREKKERFSLILESASTNQTSMYLCASSLESSGVHEQYFGPGTRLTVT.